The sequence of this TCR beta chain was determined in a study of shared clonotypes between healthy human individuals. CDR3 length: 15 residues. Trimming shortened V by 3 bases and J by 5 bases, and 16 bases separated the two germline ends. Germline CDR1 reads KGHSH; CDR2 reads LQKENI. Sequencing used immunoSEQ multiplex PCR; TCRdb keeps in-frame clones, though not all of them. The sample lists millions of clones, around 90% occurring once. This clone was seen a handful of times. Additional DNA sequences in this sample encode the identical CDR3. HIV-negative, healthy adults without recent acute infections or vaccinations were the donors.

This sequence originates from a man between 18 and 29 years old in good health. V is TRBV18 and J is TRBJ1-2; a possible D gene is TRBD1 (5 bases). Sequencing was carried out using naive CD4+ T cells sorted from blood. Specified subset: CD45RA+ positively selected. The CDR3 is CASSPLPGTDYGYTF. As DNA, the CDR3 is TGTGCCAGCTCACCTCTACCCGGGACGGATTATGGCTACACCTTC.